Listed below are T cell receptor beta chains from one sample, sequenced in a study of human T cells and chemical hapten exposure. TCRdb fed the RACE reads into MiXCR, producing one record per CDR3 protein. The sample lists 180,000 or so distinct CDR3 sequences, 13% to 15% occurring once. Sequences were derived from whole blood, sampled in connection with sensitization to the hapten diphenylcyclopropenone (DPC). The receptors were sampled from a woman aged 25 to 45 with alopecia areata. Some clones in this sample may be carry-over from other donors' samples. Both conserved end residues are part of each CDR3. Fields, in order: CDR3 DNA, CDR3 protein, V gene, clone size, D gene, J gene. A D gene is named only where the DNA matches it firmly. Expanded clones are given a class, and other clones once, few, many or no size at all.

CDR3nt: TGTGCCATCAGTGAGTTGCTAACCTACTCTCGGTCGCTGGAATATACGCAGTATTTT; CDR3aa: CAISELLTYSRSLEYTQYF; v_gene: TRBV10-3; abundance: many; d_gene: .; j_gene: TRBJ2-3
CDR3nt: TGTGCCAGCAGTTTAGGGCAGGTGGTGACTGAAGCTTTCTTT; CDR3aa: CASSLGQVVTEAFF; v_gene: TRBV12-3/TRBV12-4; abundance: few; d_gene: .; j_gene: TRBJ1-1
CDR3nt: TGTGCCAGCAGTGGAGCGGCGGGGGCGACTAATGAAAAACTGTTTTTT; CDR3aa: CASSGAAGATNEKLFF; v_gene: TRBV6-5; abundance: many; d_gene: .; j_gene: TRBJ1-4
CDR3nt: TGCAGTGGAGAGGATTACAATGAGCAGTTCTTC; CDR3aa: CSGEDYNEQFF; v_gene: TRBV20-1; abundance: few; d_gene: .; j_gene: TRBJ2-1
CDR3nt: TGTGCCAGCATTTGGGGAGTTGGCGGGGAGCTGTTTTTT; CDR3aa: CASIWGVGGELFF; v_gene: TRBV28; abundance: .; d_gene: .; j_gene: TRBJ2-2
CDR3nt: TGTGCCAGCAGCAAGGGACTAGCGGAGTACAATGAGCAGTTCTTC; CDR3aa: CASSKGLAEYNEQFF; v_gene: TRBV7-2; abundance: .; d_gene: TRBD2; j_gene: TRBJ2-1
CDR3nt: TGTGCCAGCAGTTTAGCTACAGGGAACACTGAAGCTTTCTTT; CDR3aa: CASSLATGNTEAFF; v_gene: TRBV12-3/TRBV12-4; abundance: .; d_gene: .; j_gene: TRBJ1-1
CDR3nt: TGTGCCAGCAGCTTAGGGACAGGTGAATCTGAAGCTTTCTTT; CDR3aa: CASSLGTGESEAFF; v_gene: TRBV7-3; abundance: few; d_gene: TRBD1; j_gene: TRBJ1-1
CDR3nt: TGTGCCAGTAATCGAGGGGGACAGGGGGCCGCTGAAGCTTTCTTT; CDR3aa: CASNRGGQGAAEAFF; v_gene: TRBV19; abundance: many; d_gene: TRBD1; j_gene: TRBJ1-1
CDR3nt: TGCAGTGCGGACCGGGACAGATCCTACGAGCAGTACTTC; CDR3aa: CSADRDRSYEQYF; v_gene: TRBV20-1; abundance: .; d_gene: TRBD1; j_gene: TRBJ2-7
CDR3nt: TGCAGTGCGGATACCGGGACCATCTCCTACGAGCAGTACTTC; CDR3aa: CSADTGTISYEQYF; v_gene: TRBV20-1; abundance: few; d_gene: .; j_gene: TRBJ2-7
CDR3nt: TGTGCCAGCAGCTTACCAGAAAACATTCAGTACTTC; CDR3aa: CASSLPENIQYF; v_gene: TRBV7-2; abundance: few; d_gene: .; j_gene: TRBJ2-4
CDR3nt: TGTGCCAGCAGCCCGATAACCTCTGGAAACACCATATATTTT; CDR3aa: CASSPITSGNTIYF; v_gene: TRBV3-1; abundance: many; d_gene: .; j_gene: TRBJ1-3
CDR3nt: TGCGCCAGCAGCCCCGCCGGACTATTGAATCAAGAGACCCAGTACTTC; CDR3aa: CASSPAGLLNQETQYF; v_gene: TRBV4-1; abundance: .; d_gene: .; j_gene: TRBJ2-5
CDR3nt: TGCAGCGTTGCGCGGGGCGAGCCCTACGAGCAGTACTTC; CDR3aa: CSVARGEPYEQYF; v_gene: TRBV29-1; abundance: many; d_gene: .; j_gene: TRBJ2-7
CDR3nt: TGTGCCAGGGAGATGGGGTTTAGCGGGAGAGGGCTGGAGTTCTTC; CDR3aa: CAREMGFSGRGLEFF; v_gene: TRBV2; abundance: few; d_gene: TRBD2; j_gene: TRBJ2-1
CDR3nt: TGCGCCAGCAGCTTGGAAGGTACTCGGAATTCACCCCTCCACTTT; CDR3aa: CASSLEGTRNSPLHF; v_gene: TRBV5-1; abundance: .; d_gene: .; j_gene: TRBJ1-6
CDR3nt: TGCAGTGCTAGAGTTCCCGGGACAGGGGGCTTTGGCTCCTACGAGCAGTACTTC; CDR3aa: CSARVPGTGGFGSYEQYF; v_gene: TRBV20-1; abundance: few; d_gene: TRBD1; j_gene: TRBJ2-7
CDR3nt: TGTGCCAGCAGTCCTTCGACAGGGGGAAAGCAGTTCTTC; CDR3aa: CASSPSTGGKQFF; v_gene: TRBV12-3/TRBV12-4; abundance: many; d_gene: TRBD1; j_gene: TRBJ2-1
CDR3nt: TGCAGTGCTCCAAACGGGATCCCCAACACCGGGGAGCTGTTTTTT; CDR3aa: CSAPNGIPNTGELFF; v_gene: TRBV20-1; abundance: few; d_gene: .; j_gene: TRBJ2-2
CDR3nt: TGTGCCAGCAGCCAAGTGGCAGGGGAAGGCTATGGCTACACCTTC; CDR3aa: CASSQVAGEGYGYTF; v_gene: TRBV4-2; abundance: .; d_gene: .; j_gene: TRBJ1-2
CDR3nt: TGTGCCAGCAGCCCGGACAGGGTGGGGCCCACAGATACGCAGTATTTT; CDR3aa: CASSPDRVGPTDTQYF; v_gene: TRBV7-8; abundance: .; d_gene: TRBD1; j_gene: TRBJ2-3
CDR3nt: TGCAGTGCAATTAACATGAACACTGAAGCTTTCTTT; CDR3aa: CSAINMNTEAFF; v_gene: TRBV20-1; abundance: .; d_gene: .; j_gene: TRBJ1-1
CDR3nt: TGCGCCAGCAGCCAAGAAAGCGGGGGGAACACAGATACGCAGTATTTT; CDR3aa: CASSQESGGNTDTQYF; v_gene: TRBV4-3; abundance: .; d_gene: TRBD2; j_gene: TRBJ2-3
CDR3nt: TGTGCCAGCAGGGAGACCAGCACAGATACGCAGTATTTT; CDR3aa: CASRETSTDTQYF; v_gene: TRBV6-1; abundance: .; d_gene: .; j_gene: TRBJ2-3
CDR3nt: TGTGCCAGCAGCTTAAGTTCCAGATCGAACTATGGCTACACCTTC; CDR3aa: CASSLSSRSNYGYTF; v_gene: TRBV7-9; abundance: many; d_gene: .; j_gene: TRBJ1-2
CDR3nt: TGTGCCAGCAGCTCTAGCGGGGGCCTCTCTTACGAGCAGTACTTC; CDR3aa: CASSSSGGLSYEQYF; v_gene: TRBV7-8; abundance: few; d_gene: TRBD2; j_gene: TRBJ2-7
CDR3nt: TGTGCCAGAAAAGAGGACAACGCCAACACCGGGGAGCTGTTTTTT; CDR3aa: CARKEDNANTGELFF; v_gene: TRBV7-9; abundance: .; d_gene: .; j_gene: TRBJ2-2
CDR3nt: TGTGCCAGCAGCTTGGGGCCGTGGCGGGATAGCTCCTACAATGAGCAGTTCTTC; CDR3aa: CASSLGPWRDSSYNEQFF; v_gene: TRBV5-6; abundance: .; d_gene: .; j_gene: TRBJ2-1
CDR3nt: TGCGCCAGCAGCAAAGGGGCGGCAGTCGGACAGGGGGCCACTGAAGCTTTCTTT; CDR3aa: CASSKGAAVGQGATEAFF; v_gene: TRBV5-1; abundance: few; d_gene: TRBD1; j_gene: TRBJ1-1
CDR3nt: TGCAGTGCTGCTCCTGTTGATACGCAGTATTTT; CDR3aa: CSAAPVDTQYF; v_gene: TRBV20-1; abundance: few; d_gene: .; j_gene: TRBJ2-3
CDR3nt: TGTGCCAGCAGTTACCCCGGGCTAGCGGGAGGAAATGAGCAGTTCTTC; CDR3aa: CASSYPGLAGGNEQFF; v_gene: TRBV6-2/TRBV6-3; abundance: .; d_gene: TRBD2; j_gene: TRBJ2-1
CDR3nt: TGCAGTGCTAAGGTTATAAGCGGAAGCAACACAGATACGCAGTATTTT; CDR3aa: CSAKVISGSNTDTQYF; v_gene: TRBV20-1; abundance: .; d_gene: .; j_gene: TRBJ2-3
CDR3nt: TGTGCCAGCAGACATCGGACCGCAGCGGGCTACAATGAGCAGTTCTTC; CDR3aa: CASRHRTAAGYNEQFF; v_gene: TRBV6-2/TRBV6-3; abundance: .; d_gene: .; j_gene: TRBJ2-1
CDR3nt: TGCAGCGTTCGCAGGGACGAGAACACTGAAGCTTTCTTT; CDR3aa: CSVRRDENTEAFF; v_gene: TRBV29-1; abundance: .; d_gene: .; j_gene: TRBJ1-1
CDR3nt: TGTGCCAGCAGCTCCGGGTCGGGCTATGGCTACACCTTC; CDR3aa: CASSSGSGYGYTF; v_gene: TRBV11-2; abundance: .; d_gene: .; j_gene: TRBJ1-2
CDR3nt: TGTGCCAGCAGCAAAGCCAGGTTAGGAAATTCACCCCTCCACTTT; CDR3aa: CASSKARLGNSPLHF; v_gene: TRBV21-1; abundance: many; d_gene: .; j_gene: TRBJ1-6
CDR3nt: TGTGCCAGCACCCTCTCGGGACACAGAACTAATGAAAAACTGTTTTTT; CDR3aa: CASTLSGHRTNEKLFF; v_gene: TRBV12-3/TRBV12-4; abundance: few; d_gene: .; j_gene: TRBJ1-4
CDR3nt: TGCAGTGCTAGACCTAACCAACAAGAGACCCAGTACTTC; CDR3aa: CSARPNQQETQYF; v_gene: TRBV20-1; abundance: few; d_gene: .; j_gene: TRBJ2-5
CDR3nt: TGCAGCGTTGGATACGCGTACGAGCAGTACTTC; CDR3aa: CSVGYAYEQYF; v_gene: TRBV29-1; abundance: .; d_gene: .; j_gene: TRBJ2-7
CDR3nt: TGTGCCATCAGTGACCAAACAGGGGGCGATTCACCCCTCCACTTT; CDR3aa: CAISDQTGGDSPLHF; v_gene: TRBV10-3; abundance: few; d_gene: TRBD1; j_gene: TRBJ1-6
CDR3nt: TGCGCCAGCAGCTTGGTTGCCGAACGCACTGAAGCTTTCTTT; CDR3aa: CASSLVAERTEAFF; v_gene: TRBV5-1; abundance: .; d_gene: .; j_gene: TRBJ1-1
CDR3nt: TGTGCCAGCTCACCCAACCCCTTGGCAGGGGCAGCGAACACCGGGGAGCTGTTTTTT; CDR3aa: CASSPNPLAGAANTGELFF; v_gene: TRBV18; abundance: .; d_gene: .; j_gene: TRBJ2-2
CDR3nt: TGCGCCAGCAGAAGCGGGAGTACGGAGACCCAGTACTTC; CDR3aa: CASRSGSTETQYF; v_gene: TRBV5-1; abundance: many; d_gene: TRBD2; j_gene: TRBJ2-5
CDR3nt: TGTGCCTGGACTAGGTCCTACAATGAGCAGTTCTTC; CDR3aa: CAWTRSYNEQFF; v_gene: TRBV30; abundance: .; d_gene: .; j_gene: TRBJ2-1
CDR3nt: TGTGCCAGCAGCCAATCCACCACAGGAGGTACTGAAGCTTTCTTT; CDR3aa: CASSQSTTGGTEAFF; v_gene: TRBV3-1; abundance: many; d_gene: .; j_gene: TRBJ1-1
CDR3nt: TGCAGCTCAATATGGGGGGATACGCAGTATTTT; CDR3aa: CSSIWGDTQYF; v_gene: TRBV29-1; abundance: few; d_gene: .; j_gene: TRBJ2-3
CDR3nt: TGTGCCAGCCGAGCAGGTGGAACTAGCGGAGGCGATCGGGGGCAGTTCTTC; CDR3aa: CASRAGGTSGGDRGQFF; v_gene: TRBV6-6; abundance: few; d_gene: TRBD2; j_gene: TRBJ2-1
CDR3nt: TGTGCCACCAGAGGCAGCGGGGGGGATGCAGATACGCAGTATTTT; CDR3aa: CATRGSGGDADTQYF; v_gene: TRBV10-3; abundance: few; d_gene: TRBD2; j_gene: TRBJ2-3
CDR3nt: TGCGCCAGCAGCCAAGATTGGGCCTCCAACTCCTACGAGCAGTACTTC; CDR3aa: CASSQDWASNSYEQYF; v_gene: TRBV4-3; abundance: .; d_gene: .; j_gene: TRBJ2-7
CDR3nt: TGTGCTAGTGGTGGCTTTGGGCTGCGCACTGAAGCTTTCTTT; CDR3aa: CASGGFGLRTEAFF; v_gene: TRBV12-5; abundance: .; d_gene: .; j_gene: TRBJ1-1
CDR3nt: TGCAGCGTTGAAGATCAAGGACGGGGGACCTATGGCTACACCTTC; CDR3aa: CSVEDQGRGTYGYTF; v_gene: TRBV29-1; abundance: few; d_gene: .; j_gene: TRBJ1-2
CDR3nt: TGTGCCAGCCTAAACTTATTGGCCAACACCGGGGAGCTGTTTTTT; CDR3aa: CASLNLLANTGELFF; v_gene: TRBV28; abundance: few; d_gene: .; j_gene: TRBJ2-2
CDR3nt: TGTGCCAGCAGTCGAACAACCCACAGGGGGTACTATGGCTACACCTTC; CDR3aa: CASSRTTHRGYYGYTF; v_gene: TRBV12-3/TRBV12-4; abundance: few; d_gene: TRBD1; j_gene: TRBJ1-2
CDR3nt: TGTGCAAGTCGCTTAGCCTCCGGGACAGTGAACACCGGGGAGCTGTTTTTT; CDR3aa: CASRLASGTVNTGELFF; v_gene: TRBV12-2; abundance: .; d_gene: .; j_gene: TRBJ2-2
CDR3nt: TGTGCCAGCAGGCCAGATCGTACACCCGGGGTGGGGCCCCAGCATTTT; CDR3aa: CASRPDRTPGVGPQHF; v_gene: TRBV6-2/TRBV6-3; abundance: few; d_gene: .; j_gene: TRBJ1-5
CDR3nt: TGTGCCAGCACCCCCTCCGAGAGTTACGAAAAACTGTTTTTT; CDR3aa: CASTPSESYEKLFF; v_gene: TRBV7-9; abundance: many; d_gene: .; j_gene: TRBJ1-4